Listed here is a single TCR beta chain. While infection was still active, Seattle patients were enrolled and then followed longitudinally. These data come from a study of blood T cell repertoires in COVID-19. Overall study context: The study drew acute and convalescent COVID-19 samples from the United States, Italy and Spain.

Authors' analysis steps: The authors estimated nucleated cell counts from reference gene primer amplification. This table comes from immunoSEQ multiplex PCR, and its TCRdb copy is limited to in-frame clones, with some not included. That table is the source of V, J and clone size, and D and trimming were worked out from the DNA. This sample carries about 110,000 clones, roughly 85% of them seen once, and the ten largest clones take more than 5%. This CDR3 contains 17 residues. The V end was cut by 2 bases, the J end by 3 bases, with 17 bases between. CDR1 and CDR2 from the germline V gene are WSHSY and SAAADI.

This receptor was identified in a woman aged 55-70 years with COVID-19, enrolled during active disease. The chain uses TRBV10-2 and TRBJ1-5, with D possibly TRBD1 on 6 matching bases. The sequencing input was peripheral blood. CDR3 region: CASSEGGGQALNQPQHF. The CDR3 DNA is TGCGCCAGCAGTGAGGGGGGCGGGCAGGCTCTCAATCAGCCCCAGCATTTT.